These T cell receptor beta chains were read from a single sample in a study of blood T cell repertoires in COVID-19. The repertoire was sequenced with immunoSEQ multiplex PCR; TCRdb's copy has only in-frame clones and lacks some. The table records fewer than 95,000 clones, around 90% of them present only once. The sample was peripheral blood. Receptors originate from a woman aged 80 or older with acute or convalescent COVID-19. Each CDR3 is given with its conserved first and last residue. Each record gives: J gene, D gene, clone size, V gene, CDR3 DNA, CDR3 protein. A D gene is named only where the DNA matches it firmly. Not all rows give a size; the values are once, few, many and, for expanded clones, a class.

J: TRBJ1-2
D: .
size: .
V: TRBV29-1
DNA: TGCAGCGTTGAAACTTCGACAGGTTCCTATGGCTACACCTTC
CDR3: CSVETSTGSYGYTF

J: TRBJ1-2
D: TRBD1
size: .
V: TRBV7-8
DNA: TGTGCCAGCAGCTTAGAGGGGACAGGGGATGGCTACACCTTC
CDR3: CASSLEGTGDGYTF

J: TRBJ2-5
D: .
size: .
V: TRBV6-5
DNA: TGTGCCAGCAGCCGTCGAGGGGGGGGCGGAGAGACCCAGTACTTC
CDR3: CASSRRGGGGETQYF

J: TRBJ2-5
D: .
size: .
V: TRBV19
DNA: TGTGCCAGTAGTACCCGAGCAGAGACCCAGTACTTC
CDR3: CASSTRAETQYF

J: TRBJ1-5
D: TRBD1
size: .
V: TRBV15
DNA: TGTGCCACCAGCAGGGACAGGGTAGGTCAGCCCCAGCATTTT
CDR3: CATSRDRVGQPQHF

J: TRBJ2-1
D: TRBD1
size: .
V: TRBV11-2
DNA: TGTGCCAGCAGCTTTCGGGACAGGGGTCTCAATGAGCAGTTCTTC
CDR3: CASSFRDRGLNEQFF

J: TRBJ1-5
D: TRBD1
size: .
V: TRBV19
DNA: TGTGCCAGTAGTCAGACAGGGGGTAGCAATCAGCCCCAGCATTTT
CDR3: CASSQTGGSNQPQHF

J: TRBJ2-1
D: TRBD1
size: .
V: TRBV5-1
DNA: TGCGCCAGCAGCGTCAACGGACAGGGCGATGAGCAGTTCTTC
CDR3: CASSVNGQGDEQFF

J: TRBJ1-1
D: .
size: .
V: TRBV16
DNA: TGTGCCAGCAGCCAATCTTCTGGGGGCCCCTATGAAGCTTTCTTT
CDR3: CASSQSSGGPYEAFF

J: TRBJ2-1
D: TRBD1
size: .
V: TRBV29-1
DNA: TGCAGCGGTGGACAGGGGGACGAGCAGTTCTTC
CDR3: CSGGQGDEQFF

J: TRBJ1-2
D: .
size: .
V: TRBV6-2/TRBV6-3
DNA: TGTGCCAGCAGTTACTCTTCGCCCGGTGGCTACACCTTC
CDR3: CASSYSSPGGYTF

J: TRBJ2-7
D: .
size: once
V: TRBV7-8
DNA: TGTGCCACCAAAGGGGGCTACGGGAGAAACGAGCAGTACTTC
CDR3: CATKGGYGRNEQYF

J: TRBJ1-2
D: TRBD1
size: once
V: TRBV7-2
DNA: TGTGCCAGCAGCTTAGAAACAGGGGGCGGCAACTATGGCTACACCTTC
CDR3: CASSLETGGGNYGYTF

J: TRBJ1-2
D: .
size: .
V: TRBV3-1/TRBV3-2
DNA: TGTGCCAGCAGCCCTCATGCAGACTATGGCTACACCTTC
CDR3: CASSPHADYGYTF

J: TRBJ2-5
D: TRBD2
size: .
V: TRBV11-2
DNA: TGTGCCAGCAGCTTAAGTGCGGGACTAGCGGTGGAGACCCAGTACTTC
CDR3: CASSLSAGLAVETQYF

J: TRBJ1-2
D: .
size: .
V: TRBV5-1
DNA: TGCGCCAGCAGCCAAGGACAGACCTCAGGTGGCTACACCTTC
CDR3: CASSQGQTSGGYTF

J: TRBJ2-3
D: TRBD2
size: .
V: TRBV2
DNA: TGTGCCAGCAGTGGGACTAGCGGGAGCACAGATACGCAGTATTTT
CDR3: CASSGTSGSTDTQYF

J: TRBJ2-1
D: TRBD2
size: .
V: TRBV7-2
DNA: TGTGCCAGCAGCCCCCGGGGTAGCGGGGGGAATGAGCAGTTCTTC
CDR3: CASSPRGSGGNEQFF

J: TRBJ1-6
D: .
size: .
V: TRBV9
DNA: TGTGCCAGCAGCGTTCAGGGGCCAGGTCCGAATTCACCCCTCCACTTT
CDR3: CASSVQGPGPNSPLHF

J: TRBJ1-1
D: TRBD1
size: .
V: TRBV5-1
DNA: TGCGCCAGCAGTCCACAGGGGAAGGGGTTCACTGAAGCTTTCTTT
CDR3: CASSPQGKGFTEAFF

J: TRBJ1-4
D: .
size: .
V: TRBV3-1/TRBV3-2
DNA: TGTGCCAGCAGCCAAGGAGAAAGAGTACTGTTTTTT
CDR3: CASSQGERVLFF

J: TRBJ2-3
D: TRBD1
size: .
V: TRBV29-1
DNA: TGCAGCGTTGAGGGACAGGGAATCCTCACAGATACGCAGTATTTT
CDR3: CSVEGQGILTDTQYF

J: TRBJ2-1
D: TRBD2
size: .
V: TRBV27
DNA: TGTGCCAGCAGTTCCAGGACTAGCGGCTACAATGAGCAGTTCTTC
CDR3: CASSSRTSGYNEQFF